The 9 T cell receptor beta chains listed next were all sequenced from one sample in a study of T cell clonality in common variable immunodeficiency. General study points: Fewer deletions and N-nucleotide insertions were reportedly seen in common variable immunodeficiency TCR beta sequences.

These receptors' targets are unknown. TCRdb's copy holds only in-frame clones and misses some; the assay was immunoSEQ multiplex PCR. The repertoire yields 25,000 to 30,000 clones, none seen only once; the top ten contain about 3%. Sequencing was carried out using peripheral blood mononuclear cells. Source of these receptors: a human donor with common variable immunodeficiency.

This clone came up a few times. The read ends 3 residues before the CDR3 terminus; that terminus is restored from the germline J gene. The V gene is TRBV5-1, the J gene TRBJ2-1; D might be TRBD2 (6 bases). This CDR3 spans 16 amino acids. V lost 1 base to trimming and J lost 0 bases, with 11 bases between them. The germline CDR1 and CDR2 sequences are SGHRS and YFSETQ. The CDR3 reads CASSLQEGSSYNEQFF. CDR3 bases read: TGCGCCAGCAGCTTGCAGGAGGGGAGCTCCTACAATGAG.

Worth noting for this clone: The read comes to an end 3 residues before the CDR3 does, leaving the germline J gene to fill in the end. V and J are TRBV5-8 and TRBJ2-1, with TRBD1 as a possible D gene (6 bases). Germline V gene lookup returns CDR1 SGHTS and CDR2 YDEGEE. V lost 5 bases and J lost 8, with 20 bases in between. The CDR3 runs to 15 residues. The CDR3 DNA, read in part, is TGTGCCAGCAGACTCCGTGGGTATGGGGGCGATGAG. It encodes CASRLRGYGGDE. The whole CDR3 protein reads CASRLRGYGGDEQFF.

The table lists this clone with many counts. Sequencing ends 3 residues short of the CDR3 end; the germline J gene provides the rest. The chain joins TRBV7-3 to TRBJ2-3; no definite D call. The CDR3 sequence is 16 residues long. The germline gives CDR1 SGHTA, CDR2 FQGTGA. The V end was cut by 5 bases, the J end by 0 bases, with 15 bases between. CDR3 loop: CASSPEAVTSTDTQYF. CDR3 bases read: TGTGCCAGCAGCCCCGAGGCGGTGACTAGCACAGATACG.

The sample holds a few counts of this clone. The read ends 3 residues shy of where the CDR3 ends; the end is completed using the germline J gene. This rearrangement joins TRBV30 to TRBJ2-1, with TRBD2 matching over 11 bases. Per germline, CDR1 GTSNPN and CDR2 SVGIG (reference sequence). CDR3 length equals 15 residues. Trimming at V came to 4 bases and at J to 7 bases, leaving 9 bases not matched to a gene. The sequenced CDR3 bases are TGTGCCTGGAACCTCGGGCTAGCGGGAGGTAATGAG. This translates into CAWNLGLAGGNE. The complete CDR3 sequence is CAWNLGLAGGNEQFF.

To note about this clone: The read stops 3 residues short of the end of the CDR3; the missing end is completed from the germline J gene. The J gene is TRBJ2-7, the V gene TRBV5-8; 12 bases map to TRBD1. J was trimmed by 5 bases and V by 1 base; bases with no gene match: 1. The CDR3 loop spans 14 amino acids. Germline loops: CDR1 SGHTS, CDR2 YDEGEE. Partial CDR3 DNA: TGTGCCAGCAGCTTGTGGGACAGGGGGCACGAG. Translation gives CASSLWDRGHE. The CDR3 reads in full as CASSLWDRGHEQYF.

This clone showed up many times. Incomplete CDR3 DNA: TGTGCCAGTACCTTGACAGGGGCTTCAATCGGG. Protein: CASTLTGASIG. The complete CDR3 protein is CASTLTGASIGAFF. The genes are TRBV19 and TRBJ1-1; 8 bases line up with TRBD1. The read terminates 3 residues ahead of where the CDR3 ends, so the germline J gene completes it. This CDR3 region has 14 residues. Germline V lookup: CDR1 LNHDA, CDR2 SQIVND (reference sequence). Filled out from reference TRBV19 and TRBJ1-1, the complete variable domain reads DGGITQSPKYLFRKEGQNVTLSCEQNLNHDAMYWYRQDPGQGLRLIYYSQIVNDFQKGDIAEGYSVSREKKESFPLTVTSAQKNPTAFYLCASTLTGASIGAFFGQGTRLTVV.

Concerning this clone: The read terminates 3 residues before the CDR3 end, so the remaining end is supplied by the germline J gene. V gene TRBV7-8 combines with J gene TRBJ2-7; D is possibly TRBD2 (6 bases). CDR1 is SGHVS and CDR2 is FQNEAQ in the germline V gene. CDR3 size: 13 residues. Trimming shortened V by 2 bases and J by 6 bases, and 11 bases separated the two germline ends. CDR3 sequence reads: CASSLLLAVEQYF. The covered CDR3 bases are TGTGCCAGCAGCTTACTACTAGCAGTCGAG.

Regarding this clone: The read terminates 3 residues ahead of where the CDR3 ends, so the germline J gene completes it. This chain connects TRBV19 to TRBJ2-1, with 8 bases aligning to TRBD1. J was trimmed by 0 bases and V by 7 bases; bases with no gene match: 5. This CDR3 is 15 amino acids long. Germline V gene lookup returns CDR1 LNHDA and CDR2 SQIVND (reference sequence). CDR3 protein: CASTWDRSSYNEQFF. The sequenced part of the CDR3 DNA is TGTGCCAGTACCTGGGACAGGAGCTCCTACAATGAG.

The DNA read from the CDR3 is TGCAGTGCACCGAAACCGGGACTAGCCTACGAG. Protein product: CSAPKPGLAYE. The CDR3 in full is CSAPKPGLAYEQYF. The rearrangement joins TRBV20-1 to TRBJ2-7; TRBD2 matches at 8 bases. The read terminates 3 residues ahead of where the CDR3 ends, so the germline J gene completes it. CDR3 length equals 14 residues. The ends lost 6 bases at V and 2 bases at J; junction bases unmatched: 9. Per germline, CDR1 DFQATT and CDR2 SNEGSKA (reference sequence).